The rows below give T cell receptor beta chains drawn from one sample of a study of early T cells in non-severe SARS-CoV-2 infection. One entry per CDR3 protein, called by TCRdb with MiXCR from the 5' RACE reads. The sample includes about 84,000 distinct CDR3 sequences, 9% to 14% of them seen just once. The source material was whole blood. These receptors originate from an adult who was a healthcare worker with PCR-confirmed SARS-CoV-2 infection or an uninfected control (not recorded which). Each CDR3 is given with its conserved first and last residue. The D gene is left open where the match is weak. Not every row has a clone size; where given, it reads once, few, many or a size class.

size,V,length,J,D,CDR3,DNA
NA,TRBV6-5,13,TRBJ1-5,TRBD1,CASSWDSYQPQHF,TGTGCCAGCAGTTGGGACAGTTATCAGCCCCAGCATTTT
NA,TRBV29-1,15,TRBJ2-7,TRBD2,CSVPCLGGRLYEQYF,TGCAGCGTCCCGTGCCTTGGCGGGAGGCTCTACGAGCAGTACTTC
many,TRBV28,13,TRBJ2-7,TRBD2,CASSSPRGSVQYF,TGTGCCAGCAGTTCCCCGCGGGGGTCCGTCCAGTACTTC
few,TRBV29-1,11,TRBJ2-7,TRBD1,CSVGQGHEQYF,TGCAGCGTCGGACAGGGCCACGAGCAGTACTTC
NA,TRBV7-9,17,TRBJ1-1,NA,CASSLRLGQVGDTEAFF,TGTGCCAGCAGCTTAAGGCTCGGTCAGGTAGGGGACACTGAAGCTTTCTTT
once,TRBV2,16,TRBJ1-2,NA,CASSEANLPGIYGYTF,TGTGCCAGCAGTGAAGCCAACCTCCCCGGAATCTATGGCTACACCTTC
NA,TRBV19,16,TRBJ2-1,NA,CASSALGVGSYNEQFF,TGTGCCAGTAGTGCACTAGGAGTTGGCTCCTACAATGAGCAGTTCTTC
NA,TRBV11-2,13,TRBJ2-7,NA,CASSYGRRNEQYF,TGTGCCAGCTCTTACGGGCGTAGGAACGAGCAGTACTTC
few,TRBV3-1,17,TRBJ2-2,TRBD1,CASSQVRRTGDTGELFF,TGTGCCAGCAGCCAAGTCCGACGGACAGGGGACACCGGGGAGCTGTTTTTT
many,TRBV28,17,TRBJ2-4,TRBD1,CASSFVDRAGPKNIQYF,TGTGCCAGCAGTTTCGTCGACAGGGCCGGACCCAAAAACATTCAGTACTTC
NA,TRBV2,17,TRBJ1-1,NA,CASKAGQGSRLYTEAFF,TGTGCCAGCAAGGCAGGGCAGGGTTCTCGGTTGTACACTGAAGCTTTCTTT
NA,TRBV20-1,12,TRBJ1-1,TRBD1,CSATGQTQGAFF,TGCAGTGCCACGGGACAGACCCAGGGAGCTTTCTTT
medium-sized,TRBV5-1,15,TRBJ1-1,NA,CASSLAGTMNTEAFF,TGCGCCAGCAGCTTGGCGGGCACCATGAACACTGAAGCTTTCTTT
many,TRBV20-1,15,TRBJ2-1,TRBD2,CSAGNQREGNNEQFF,TGCAGTGCTGGAAACCAGCGGGAGGGCAACAATGAGCAGTTCTTC
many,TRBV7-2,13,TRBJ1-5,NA,CASSRGWSQPQHF,TGTGCCAGCAGCCGCGGGTGGAGTCAGCCCCAGCATTTT
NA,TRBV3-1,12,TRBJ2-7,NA,CASSQFVSEQYF,TGTGCCAGCAGCCAATTTGTAAGCGAGCAGTACTTC
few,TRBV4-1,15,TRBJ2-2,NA,CASSSGHPNTGELFF,TGCGCCAGCAGCTCGGGACACCCGAACACCGGGGAGCTGTTTTTT
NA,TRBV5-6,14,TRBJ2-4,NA,CASRRGEAFRREYF,TGTGCCAGCAGACGAGGAGAGGCGTTTCGCAGGGAGTACTTC
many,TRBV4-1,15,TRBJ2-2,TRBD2,CASSPGLARTGELFF,TGCGCCAGCAGCCCGGGACTAGCACGCACCGGGGAGCTGTTTTTT
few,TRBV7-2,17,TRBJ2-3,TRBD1,CASSVTGTGSGTDTQYF,TGTGCCAGCAGCGTAACCGGGACAGGGTCGGGCACAGATACGCAGTATTTT
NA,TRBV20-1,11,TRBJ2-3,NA,CSALYTDTQYF,TGCAGTGCTCTCTACACAGATACGCAGTATTTT
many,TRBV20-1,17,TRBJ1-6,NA,CSARSDAAMGVNSPLHF,TGCAGTGCTAGATCAGACGCAGCTATGGGGGTTAATTCACCCCTCCACTTT
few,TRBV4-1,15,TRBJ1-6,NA,CASSQEGVYNSPLHF,TGCGCCAGCAGCCAAGAGGGGGTTTATAATTCACCCCTCCACTTT
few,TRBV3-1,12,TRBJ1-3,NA,CASSDLRNTIYF,TGTGCCAGCAGCGACTTGCGAAACACCATATATTTT
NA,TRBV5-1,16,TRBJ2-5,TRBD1,CASSRPGTGIEETQYF,TGCGCCAGCAGCCGTCCCGGGACAGGGATTGAAGAGACCCAGTACTTC
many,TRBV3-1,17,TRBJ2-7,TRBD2,CASSQGSRGGRAYEQYF,TGTGCCAGCAGCCAAGGTTCTAGAGGCGGGAGAGCCTACGAGCAGTACTTC
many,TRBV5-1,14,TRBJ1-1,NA,CASSPGGGHTEAFF,TGCGCCAGCAGCCCCGGCGGGGGGCACACTGAAGCTTTCTTT
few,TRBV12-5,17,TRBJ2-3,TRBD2,CASGLVPSGFSTDTQYF,TGTGCTAGTGGTTTGGTACCTAGCGGGTTCAGCACAGATACGCAGTATTTT
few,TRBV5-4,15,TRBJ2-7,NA,CASSLRSGRTYEQYF,TGTGCCAGCAGCTTGCGGAGCGGACGGACCTACGAGCAGTACTTC
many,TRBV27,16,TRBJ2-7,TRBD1,CASSLSPTGPPYEQYF,TGTGCCAGCAGTTTATCGCCGACAGGGCCGCCCTACGAGCAGTACTTC
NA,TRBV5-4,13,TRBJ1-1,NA,CASSIFLGTEAFF,TGTGCCAGCAGCATCTTCCTGGGCACTGAAGCTTTCTTT
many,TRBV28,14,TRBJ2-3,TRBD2,CASWERGGTDTQYF,TGTGCCAGCTGGGAGCGGGGGGGCACAGATACGCAGTATTTT